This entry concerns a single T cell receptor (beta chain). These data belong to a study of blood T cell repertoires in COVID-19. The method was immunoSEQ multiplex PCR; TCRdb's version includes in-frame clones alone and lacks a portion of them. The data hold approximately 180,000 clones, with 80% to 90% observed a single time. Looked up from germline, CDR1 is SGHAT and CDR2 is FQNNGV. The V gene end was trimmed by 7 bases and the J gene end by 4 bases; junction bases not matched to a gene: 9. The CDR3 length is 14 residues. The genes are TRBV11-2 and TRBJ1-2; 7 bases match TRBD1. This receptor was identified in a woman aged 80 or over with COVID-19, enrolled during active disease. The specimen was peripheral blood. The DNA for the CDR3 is TGTGCCAGCATCAAGACCGGGACAGTCTATGGCTACACCTTC. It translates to CASIKTGTVYGYTF.